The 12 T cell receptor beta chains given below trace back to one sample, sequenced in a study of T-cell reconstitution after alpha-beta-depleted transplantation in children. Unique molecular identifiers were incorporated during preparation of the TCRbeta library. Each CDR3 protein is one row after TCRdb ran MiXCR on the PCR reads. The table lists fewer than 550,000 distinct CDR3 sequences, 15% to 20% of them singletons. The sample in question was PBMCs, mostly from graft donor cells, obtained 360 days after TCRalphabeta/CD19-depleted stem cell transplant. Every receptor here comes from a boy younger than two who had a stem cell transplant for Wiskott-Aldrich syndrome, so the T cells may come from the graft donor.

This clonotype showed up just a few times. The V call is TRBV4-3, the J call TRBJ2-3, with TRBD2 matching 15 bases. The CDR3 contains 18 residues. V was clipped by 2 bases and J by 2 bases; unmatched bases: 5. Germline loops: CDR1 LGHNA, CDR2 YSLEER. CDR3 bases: TGCGCCAGCAGCCAACGGACTAGCGGGAGGGCTCTCACAGATACGCAGTATTTT. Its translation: CASSQRTSGRALTDTQYF.

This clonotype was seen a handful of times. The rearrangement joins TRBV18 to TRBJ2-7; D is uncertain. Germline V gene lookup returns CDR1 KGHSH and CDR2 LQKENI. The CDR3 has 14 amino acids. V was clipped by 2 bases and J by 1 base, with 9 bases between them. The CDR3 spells CASSPYSKSYEQYF. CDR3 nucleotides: TGTGCCAGCTCACCATACTCAAAGTCCTACGAGCAGTACTTC.

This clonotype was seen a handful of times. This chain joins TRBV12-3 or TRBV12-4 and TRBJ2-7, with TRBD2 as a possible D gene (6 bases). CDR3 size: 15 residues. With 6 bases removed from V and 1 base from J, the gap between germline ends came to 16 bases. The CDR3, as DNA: TGTGCCAGCAGCCGAGGCGGGGTAAGGTCCTACGAGCAGTACTTC. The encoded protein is CASSRGGVRSYEQYF.

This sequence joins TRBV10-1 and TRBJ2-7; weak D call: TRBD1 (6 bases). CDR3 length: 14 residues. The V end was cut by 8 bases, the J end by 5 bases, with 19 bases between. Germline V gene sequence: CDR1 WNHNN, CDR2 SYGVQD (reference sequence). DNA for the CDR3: TGCGCCAGCGGCGAATCAGGGGAAACTAACGAGCAGTACTTC. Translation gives CASGESGETNEQYF.

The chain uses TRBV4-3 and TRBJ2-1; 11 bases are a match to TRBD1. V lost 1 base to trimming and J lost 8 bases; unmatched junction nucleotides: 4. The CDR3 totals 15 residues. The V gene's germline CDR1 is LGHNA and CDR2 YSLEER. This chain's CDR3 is CASSQADRGLDEQFF. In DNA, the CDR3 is TGCGCCAGCAGCCAAGCGGACAGGGGGCTGGATGAGCAGTTCTTC.

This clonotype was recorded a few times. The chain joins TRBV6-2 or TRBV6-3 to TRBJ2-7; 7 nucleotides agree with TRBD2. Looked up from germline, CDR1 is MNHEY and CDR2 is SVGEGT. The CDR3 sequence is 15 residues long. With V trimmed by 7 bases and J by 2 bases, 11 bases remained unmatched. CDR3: CASNLRGGSPYEQYF. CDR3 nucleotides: TGTGCCAGCAACCTACGAGGCGGGAGTCCCTACGAGCAGTACTTC.

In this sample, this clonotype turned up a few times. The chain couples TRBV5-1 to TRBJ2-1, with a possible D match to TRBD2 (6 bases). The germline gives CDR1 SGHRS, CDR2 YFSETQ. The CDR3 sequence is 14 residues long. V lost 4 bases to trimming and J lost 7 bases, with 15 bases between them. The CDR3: CASSASGTANEQFF. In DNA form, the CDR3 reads TGCGCCAGCAGCGCATCCGGGACTGCTAATGAGCAGTTCTTC. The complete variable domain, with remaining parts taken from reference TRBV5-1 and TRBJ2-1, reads KAGVTQTPRYLIKTRGQQVTLSCSPISGHRSVSWYQQTPGQGLQFLFEYFSETQRNKGNFPGRFSGRQFSNSRSEMNVSTLELGDSALYLCASSASGTANEQFFGPGTRLTVL.

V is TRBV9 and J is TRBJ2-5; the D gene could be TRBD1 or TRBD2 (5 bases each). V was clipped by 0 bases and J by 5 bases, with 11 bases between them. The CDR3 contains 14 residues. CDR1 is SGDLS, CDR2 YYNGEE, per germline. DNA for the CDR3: TGTGCCAGCAGCGTAGGAAGGGACCCGGAGACCCAGTACTTC. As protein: CASSVGRDPETQYF.

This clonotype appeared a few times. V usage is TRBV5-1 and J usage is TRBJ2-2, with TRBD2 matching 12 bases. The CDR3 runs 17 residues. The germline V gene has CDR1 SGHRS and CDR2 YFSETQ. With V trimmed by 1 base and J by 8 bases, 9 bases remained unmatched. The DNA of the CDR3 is TGCGCCAGCAGCTTGACCCCTAGCGGGGGGGCAGCAGGGGAGCTGTTTTTT. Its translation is CASSLTPSGGAAGELFF.

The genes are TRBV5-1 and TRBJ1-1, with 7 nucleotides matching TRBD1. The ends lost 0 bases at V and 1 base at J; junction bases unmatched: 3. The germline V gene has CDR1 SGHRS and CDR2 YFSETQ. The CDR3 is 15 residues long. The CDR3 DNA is TGCGCCAGCAGCTTGGAGGGGACAGAGAACACTGAAGCTTTCTTT. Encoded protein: CASSLEGTENTEAFF.

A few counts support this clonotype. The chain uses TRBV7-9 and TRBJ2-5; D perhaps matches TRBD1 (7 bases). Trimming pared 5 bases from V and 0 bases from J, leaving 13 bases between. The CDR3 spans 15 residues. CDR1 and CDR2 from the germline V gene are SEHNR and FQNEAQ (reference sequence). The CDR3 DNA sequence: TGTGCCAGCAGCCGGGGGACAGAGTACCAAGAGACCCAGTACTTC. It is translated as CASSRGTEYQETQYF.

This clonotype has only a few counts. The CDR3 here is CASSRQGMQETQYF. CDR3 coding DNA: TGTGCCAGCAGCCGACAGGGGATGCAAGAGACCCAGTACTTC. The chain recombines TRBV5-5 with TRBJ2-5, with 8 bases identical to TRBD1. This CDR3 region has 14 residues. V lost 4 bases and J lost 2; bases outside the gene matches: 4. Germline-derived CDR1 and CDR2 are SGHKS and YYEKEE (reference sequence). The full variable domain, in which reference TRBV5-5 and TRBJ2-5 provide the parts outside the CDR3, is DAGVTQSPTHLIKTRGQQVTLRCSPISGHKSVSWYQQVLGQGPQFIFQYYEKEERGRGNFPDRFSARQFPNYSSELNVNALLLGDSALYLCASSRQGMQETQYFGPGTRLLVL.